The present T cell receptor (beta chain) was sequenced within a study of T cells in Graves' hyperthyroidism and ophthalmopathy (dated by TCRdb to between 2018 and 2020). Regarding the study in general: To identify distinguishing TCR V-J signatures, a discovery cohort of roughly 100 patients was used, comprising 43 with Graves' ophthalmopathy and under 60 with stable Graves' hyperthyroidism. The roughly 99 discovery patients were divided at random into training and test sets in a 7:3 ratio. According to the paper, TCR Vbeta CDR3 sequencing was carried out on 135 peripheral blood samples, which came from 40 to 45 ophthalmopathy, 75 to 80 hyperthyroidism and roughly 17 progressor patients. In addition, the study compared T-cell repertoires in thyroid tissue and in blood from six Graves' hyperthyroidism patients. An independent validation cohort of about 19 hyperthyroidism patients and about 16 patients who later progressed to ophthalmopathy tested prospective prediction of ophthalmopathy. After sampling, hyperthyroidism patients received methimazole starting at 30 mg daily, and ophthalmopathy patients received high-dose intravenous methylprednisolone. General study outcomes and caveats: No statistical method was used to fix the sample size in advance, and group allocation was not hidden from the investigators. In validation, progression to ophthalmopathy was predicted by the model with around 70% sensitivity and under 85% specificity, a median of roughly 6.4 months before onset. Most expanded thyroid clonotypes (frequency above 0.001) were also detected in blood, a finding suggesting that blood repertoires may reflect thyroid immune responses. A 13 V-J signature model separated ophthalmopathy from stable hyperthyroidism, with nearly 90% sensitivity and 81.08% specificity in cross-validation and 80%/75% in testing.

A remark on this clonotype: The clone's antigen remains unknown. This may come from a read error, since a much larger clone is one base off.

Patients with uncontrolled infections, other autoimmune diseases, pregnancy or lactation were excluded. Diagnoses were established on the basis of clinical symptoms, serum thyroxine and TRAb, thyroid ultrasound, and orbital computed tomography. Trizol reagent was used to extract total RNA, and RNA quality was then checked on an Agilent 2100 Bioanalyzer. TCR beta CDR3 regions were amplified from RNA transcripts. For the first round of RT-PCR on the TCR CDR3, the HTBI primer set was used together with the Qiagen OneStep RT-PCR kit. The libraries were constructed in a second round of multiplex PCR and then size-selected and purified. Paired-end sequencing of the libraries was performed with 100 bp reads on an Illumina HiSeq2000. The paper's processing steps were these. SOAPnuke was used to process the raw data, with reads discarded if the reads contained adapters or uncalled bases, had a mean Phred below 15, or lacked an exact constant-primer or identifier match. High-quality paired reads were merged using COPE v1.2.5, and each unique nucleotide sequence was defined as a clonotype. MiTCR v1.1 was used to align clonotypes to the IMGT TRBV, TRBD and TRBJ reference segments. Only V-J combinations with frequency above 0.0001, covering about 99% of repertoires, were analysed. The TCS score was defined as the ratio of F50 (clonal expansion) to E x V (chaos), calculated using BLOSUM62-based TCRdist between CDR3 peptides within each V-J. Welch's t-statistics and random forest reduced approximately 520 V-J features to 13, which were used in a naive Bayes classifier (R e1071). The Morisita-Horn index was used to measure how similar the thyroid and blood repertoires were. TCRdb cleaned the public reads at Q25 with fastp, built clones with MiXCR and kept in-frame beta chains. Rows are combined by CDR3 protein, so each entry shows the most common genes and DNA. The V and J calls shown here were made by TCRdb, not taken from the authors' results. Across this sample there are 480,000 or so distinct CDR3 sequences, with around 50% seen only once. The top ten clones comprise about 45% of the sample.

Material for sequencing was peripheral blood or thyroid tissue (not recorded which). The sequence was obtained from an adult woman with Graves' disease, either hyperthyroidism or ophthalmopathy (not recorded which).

The CDR3 is CASSPPGDSYTEAFF. The nucleotides are TGCGCCAGCAGCCCCCCCGGGGACTCCTACACTGAAGCTTTCTTT. Recombination joined TRBV4-3 with TRBJ1-1; TRBD1 is perhaps the D gene, given 5 matching bases. According to the germline V gene, CDR1 reads LGHNA and CDR2 reads YSLEER. Trimming takes 4 bases from V and 3 bases from J, and the germline ends sit 15 bases apart. The CDR3 holds 15 amino acids from the cysteine to the phenylalanine. Only the CDR3 part of the read is kept: 45 bases, read in frame from the first base.